One and the same sample provided the 17 T cell receptor beta chains below, sequenced in a study of shared T cell receptors in the human thymus. Profiled with immunoSEQ multiplex PCR; TCRdb holds only in-frame clones, not every one. The top ten clones hold 0.0095% to 0.013% of a sample with about 660,000 clones, 85% to 90% of them seen once. These sequences were also reported in another study, on human thymus T cells.

The material sequenced was thymocytes. The receptors here all came from a boy under two years old with a congenital heart defect.

This sequence joins TRBV5-1 and TRBJ1-5, with 7 bases aligning to TRBD1. Per the germline V gene, CDR1 is SGHRS and CDR2 is YFSETQ. V was pared by 3 bases and J by 4 bases, with 7 bases of the junction left unmatched. The CDR3 has 15 residues. CDR3 bases: TGCGCCAGCAGCTACGACAGGGTAAGGAATCAGCCCCAGCATTTT. Translating it yields CASSYDRVRNQPQHF.

V and J are TRBV7-8 and TRBJ2-3; TRBD1 matches 9 bases. Losses at the gene ends were 5 bases for V and 2 bases for J; bases not matched to a gene: 8. Germline loops: CDR1 SGHVS, CDR2 FQNEAQ. The CDR3 is 16 residues long. The CDR3 DNA reads as TGTGCCAGCAGCCCCCCCGGGACAGGGAACACAGATACGCAGTATTTT. Protein: CASSPPGTGNTDTQYF. Based on the CDR3 plus reference TRBV7-8 and TRBJ2-3, the full variable domain is GAGVSQSPRYKVAKRGQDVALRCDPISGHVSLFWYQQALGQGPEFLTYFQNEAQLDKSGLPSDRFFAERPEGSVSTLKIQRTQQEDSAVYLCASSPPGTGNTDTQYFGPGTRLTVL.

The chain carries TRBV6-6 and TRBJ1-1; 8 bases map to TRBD1. This CDR3 contains 15 residues. Germline CDR1 is MNHNY and CDR2 is SVGAGI (reference sequence). V lost 2 bases and J lost 3; bases outside the gene matches: 5. This CDR3 is CASSYPDREDTEAFF. The CDR3 region has the DNA TGTGCCAGCAGTTACCCGGACAGGGAGGACACTGAAGCTTTCTTT.

Turning to this clone: Distinct nucleotide sequences in the sample also encode this CDR3. The J gene is TRBJ2-1, the V gene TRBV27, with D unresolved. The CDR3 spans 11 residues. Looked up from germline, CDR1 is MNHEY and CDR2 is SMNVEV (reference sequence). V was shortened by 5 bases and J by 5 bases, with 4 bases between the two germline ends. CDR3 DNA sequence: TGTGCCAGCAGTCCGGACAATGAGCAGTTCTTC. Protein: CASSPDNEQFF.

The chain is built from TRBV7-9 and TRBJ1-5; 10 nucleotides line up with TRBD1. Per germline, CDR1 SEHNR and CDR2 FQNEAQ (reference sequence). V was pared by 3 bases and J by 2 bases, with 4 bases of the junction left unmatched. This CDR3 is 16 amino acids long. The CDR3 nucleotides are TGTGCCAGCAGCTTGACAGGGGGCGGGGGCAATCAGCCCCAGCATTTT. Protein sequence: CASSLTGGGGNQPQHF.

CDR3: CSVRCGDTQYF. In DNA form, the CDR3 reads TGCAGCGTTCGGTGTGGTGATACGCAGTATTTT. This chain links TRBV29-1 with TRBJ2-3; D is ambiguous. The CDR3 loop spans 11 amino acids. Germline V CDR1 and CDR2: SQVTM, ANQGSEA. Trimming cost V 5 bases and J 6 bases, with 9 bases left between them.

This clone was found a few times. The rearrangement links TRBV28 to TRBJ1-1; 7 bases match TRBD1. Trimming removed 4 bases from V and 4 bases from J; junction bases left unmatched: 3. CDR3 length: 13 residues. CDR1 is MDHEN and CDR2 is SYDVKM in the germline V gene. Here the CDR3 DNA reads TGTGCCAGCAGTTCCCCAGGGGGCACTGAAGCTTTCTTT. Translating gives CASSSPGGTEAFF.

V is TRBV2 and J is TRBJ2-7; 9 bases map to TRBD2. V lost 4 bases, J lost 3 bases, and 13 bases stayed unmatched. The germline gives CDR1 SNHLY, CDR2 FYNNEI. The CDR3 extends over 17 amino acids. Here the CDR3 DNA reads TGTGCCAGCAGTGGAATAAATCACGCTAGCGGGGTCTACGAGCAGTACTTC. Translating gives CASSGINHASGVYEQYF.

The rearrangement links TRBV5-1 to TRBJ2-5; 7 bases fit TRBD2. CDR1 is SGHRS and CDR2 is YFSETQ in the germline V gene. V lost 1 base to trimming and J lost 2 bases; unmatched junction nucleotides: 5. This CDR3 is 15 amino acids long. The CDR3 protein is CASSLPGGVQETQYF. The CDR3 DNA sequence: TGCGCCAGCAGCTTGCCGGGGGGAGTGCAAGAGACCCAGTACTTC. Full variable domain (rest looked up from reference TRBV5-1 and TRBJ2-5): KAGVTQTPRYLIKTRGQQVTLSCSPISGHRSVSWYQQTPGQGLQFLFEYFSETQRNKGNFPGRFSGRQFSNSRSEMNVSTLELGDSALYLCASSLPGGVQETQYFGPGTRLLVL.

The chain combines TRBV4-1 with TRBJ2-3; D is perhaps TRBD2 (6 bases). Trimming stripped 0 bases from V and 0 bases from J, with 22 bases between. This CDR3 has 20 residues. Germline loops: CDR1 MGHRA, CDR2 YSYEKL. In DNA, the CDR3 is TGCGCCAGCAGCCAAGAGAGTCTCGGGGCGGACTATCCTAGCACAGATACGCAGTATTTT. Its translation is CASSQESLGADYPSTDTQYF.

The chain carries TRBV4-1 and TRBJ2-1; D is uncertain. V shed 3 bases and J shed 6 bases, with 15 bases lying between them. This CDR3 region has 15 residues. Germline assignment: CDR1 MGHRA and CDR2 YSYEKL. The chain's CDR3 is CASSQGLELPNEQFF. DNA for the CDR3: TGCGCCAGCAGCCAGGGTCTAGAATTACCCAATGAGCAGTTCTTC.

The chain joins TRBV28 to TRBJ1-1, with D perhaps matching TRBD1 (6 bases). The germline gives CDR1 MDHEN, CDR2 SYDVKM. This CDR3 is built from 15 residues. Deletions cut 4 bases from V and 3 bases from J, with 15 bases between. CDR3 in DNA: TGTGCCAGCAGTTCGACGGACAGTGAAGACACTGAAGCTTTCTTT. Translated, it gives CASSSTDSEDTEAFF.

The V call is TRBV27, the J call TRBJ2-7; 8 bases fit TRBD2. The CDR3 totals 14 residues. Germline trimming cut 4 bases from V and 7 bases from J; bases unmatched to any gene: 9. Germline lookup yields CDR1 MNHEY and CDR2 SMNVEV (reference sequence). The chain's CDR3 is CASSSWREAGEQYF. The CDR3 DNA sequence: TGTGCCAGCAGTTCCTGGCGGGAGGCTGGGGAGCAGTACTTC.

J is TRBJ2-5 and V is TRBV12-5, with D possibly TRBD2 on 6 matching bases. Germline CDR1 LGHNT, CDR2 FRNRAP. Trimming stripped 5 bases from V and 12 bases from J, with 16 bases between. The CDR3 has 12 amino acids. CDR3 sequence: CASGPGGAGEYF. The CDR3, as DNA: TGTGCTAGTGGTCCGGGCGGGGCCGGGGAGTACTTC.

This clone was found once. This chain uses TRBV27 with TRBJ2-7; no firm D call. The CDR3 has 13 amino acids. Trimming removed 5 bases from V and 5 bases from J, with 13 bases in between. Germline loops: CDR1 MNHEY, CDR2 SMNVEV (reference sequence). The CDR3 loop reads CASSPLQGDEQYF. The CDR3 DNA sequence: TGTGCCAGCAGTCCATTACAAGGAGACGAGCAGTACTTC.

The genes are TRBV11-2 and TRBJ2-7; 9 nucleotides align to TRBD2. This CDR3 is built from 15 residues. The V segment lost 1 base and the J segment 3 bases; nucleotides outside the gene matches: 4. Germline V gene sequence: CDR1 SGHAT, CDR2 FQNNGV. In DNA, the CDR3 is TGTGCCAGCAGCTTAGCGGGAGCGGGAGGCTACGAGCAGTACTTC. Translating gives CASSLAGAGGYEQYF. The whole variable domain, remainder taken from reference TRBV11-2 and TRBJ2-7, is EAGVAQSPRYKIIEKRQSVAFWCNPISGHATLYWYQQILGQGPKLLIQFQNNGVVDDSQLPKDRFSAERLKGVDSTLKIQPAKLEDSAVYLCASSLAGAGGYEQYFGPGTRLTVT.

The chain carries TRBV6-5 and TRBJ2-3, with 9 bases fitting TRBD2. Trimming cost V 6 bases and J 6 bases; bases outside gene matches: 4. CDR3 size: 13 residues. Germline CDR1 reads MNHEY; CDR2 reads SVGAGI. Written as DNA, the CDR3 is TGTGCCAGCAGGGGACTAGCATGGGATACGCAGTATTTT. It is translated as CASRGLAWDTQYF.